This entry is about one T cell receptor beta chain. The data stem from a study of blood T cell repertoires in COVID-19. As for the study in general: Acute-phase and convalescent COVID-19 samples originated in the United States, Italy and Spain. T cells, B-cell-depleted T cells, or PBMCs supplied cDNA or gDNA.

Per the study methods: Amplified reference gene primers provided the basis for estimating nucleated cell counts. Sequenced by immunoSEQ multiplex PCR; TCRdb stores in-frame clones only, minus some. The DNA gave D and trimming, while V, J and clone size come from that table. The sample has 83,000 or so clones, roughly four fifths seen once. This clonotype was sampled from a human donor in a cohort sampled during active COVID-19. Sequencing used peripheral blood.

The CDR3 reads CASSHGTGSMNTEAFF. CDR3 sequence (DNA): TGTGCCAGCAGTCACGGGACAGGGTCTATGAACACTGAAGCTTTCTTT. The rearrangement links TRBV6-6 to TRBJ1-1; 9 bases are shared with TRBD1. V lost 5 bases and J lost 0; bases outside the gene matches: 7. The CDR3 spans 16 residues. Germline V gene data show CDR1 as MNHNY and CDR2 as SVGAGI (reference sequence).